The text below deals with one T cell receptor (beta chain). Its antigen is still unknown. This entry belongs to a study of blood T cells in healthy people across ages. A second PCR, run for about 6 to 11 cycles, used a sample-barcoded 5' primer plus a J-beta primer mix. TCRdb processed the 5' RACE reads anew with MiXCR; each CDR3 protein has one entry. The sample records about 1.1 million distinct CDR3 sequences, roughly two fifths being singletons. Study results and limitations: Whereas aged donors had fewer naive CD4+ cells, long-lived donors had more of them and higher diversity. Roughly linear age-related decline in beta diversity appeared, significant by age about 40.

Researchers report isolating at least 6.5 million PBMCs per sample. The CDR3 covers 13 residues. CDR1 and CDR2 from the germline V gene are MNHEY and SVGEGT. V lost 7 bases, J lost 9 bases, and 16 bases lay in between. This receptor was identified in a man aged 18-30 years in good health. The sample was blood. V usage is TRBV6-2 or TRBV6-3 and J usage is TRBJ1-5; unclear D gene. The CDR3 region is CASKERPNGPQHF. The CDR3 DNA reads as TGTGCCAGCAAAGAACGTCCAAACGGGCCCCAGCATTTT.